The entry below describes one T cell receptor (beta chain). Its cognate antigen has yet to be identified. No much larger clonotype is one base removed from it; base qualities were not supplied. This specimen belongs to a study of control samples from healthy donors and cancer patients (dated by TCRdb to 2018 to 2021). Library preparation was by the immunoSEQ multiplex PCR assay. The clones in this table, taken by TCRdb from immuneACCESS, are in-frame only. Not every clone is retained; where verified, under half of the shortfall comes from an unresolved V gene, and the cause of the rest is unknown. This sample holds under 150,000 clones; approximately 90% were observed only once. The ten largest clonotypes hold less than 3.5% of the sample. The CDR3 covers 12 residues, taking in both the cysteine and the phenylalanine. Just the 36-base CDR3 DNA is kept, in frame starting at base 1.

Sequencing was performed on blood. The TCR was taken from a middle-aged man in good health. The sequence links TRBV21-1 to TRBJ1-6; the tabulated D call, TRBD1, remains unverified against the DNA. TRBV21-1 is a recognized pseudogene. The CDR3 protein: CASSIPGTTLHF. At the DNA level, the sequence is TGTGCCAGCAGCATCCCCGGGACAACCCTCCACTTT.